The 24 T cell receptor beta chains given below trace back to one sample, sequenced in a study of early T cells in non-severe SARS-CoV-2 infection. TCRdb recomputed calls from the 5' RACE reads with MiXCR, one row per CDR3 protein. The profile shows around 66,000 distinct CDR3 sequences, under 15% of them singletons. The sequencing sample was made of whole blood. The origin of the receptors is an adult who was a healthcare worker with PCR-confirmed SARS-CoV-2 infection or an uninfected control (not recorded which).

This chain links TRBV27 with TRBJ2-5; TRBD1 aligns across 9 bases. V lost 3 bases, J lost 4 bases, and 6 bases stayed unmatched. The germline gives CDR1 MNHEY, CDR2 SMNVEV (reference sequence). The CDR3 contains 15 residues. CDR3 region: CASSFRDRVGETQYF. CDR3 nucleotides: TGTGCCAGCAGTTTCCGGGACAGGGTAGGAGAGACCCAGTACTTC.

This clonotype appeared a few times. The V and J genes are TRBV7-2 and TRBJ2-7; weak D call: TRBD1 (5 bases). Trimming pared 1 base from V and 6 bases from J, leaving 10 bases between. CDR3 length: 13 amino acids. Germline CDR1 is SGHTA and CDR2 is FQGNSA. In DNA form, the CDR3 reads TGTGCCAGCAGCTTAGGTCAGGGTGGCGAGCAGTACTTC. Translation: CASSLGQGGEQYF.

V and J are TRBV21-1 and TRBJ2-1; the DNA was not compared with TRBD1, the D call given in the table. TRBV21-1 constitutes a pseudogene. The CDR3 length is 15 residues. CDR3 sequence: CASSKSGEICNEQFF. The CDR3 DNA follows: TGTGCCAGCAGCAAATCGGGGGAGATTTGCAATGAGCAGTTCTTC.

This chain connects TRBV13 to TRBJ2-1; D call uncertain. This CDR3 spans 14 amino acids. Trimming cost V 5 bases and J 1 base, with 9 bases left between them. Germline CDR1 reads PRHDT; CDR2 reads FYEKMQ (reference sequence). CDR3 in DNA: TGTGCCAGCAGCCTCAGGTCGTCCTACAATGAGCAGTTCTTC. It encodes CASSLRSSYNEQFF.

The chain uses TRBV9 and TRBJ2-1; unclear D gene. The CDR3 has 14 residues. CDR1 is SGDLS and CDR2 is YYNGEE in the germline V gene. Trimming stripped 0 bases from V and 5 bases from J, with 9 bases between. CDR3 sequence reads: CASSVVNWNNEQFF. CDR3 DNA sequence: TGTGCCAGCAGCGTAGTAAATTGGAACAATGAGCAGTTCTTC.

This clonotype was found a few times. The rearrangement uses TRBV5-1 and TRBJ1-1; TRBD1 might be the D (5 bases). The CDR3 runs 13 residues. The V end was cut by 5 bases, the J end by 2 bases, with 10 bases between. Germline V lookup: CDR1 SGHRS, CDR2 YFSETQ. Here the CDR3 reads CASRIGTNTEAFF. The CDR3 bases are TGCGCCAGCAGGATAGGGACCAACACTGAAGCTTTCTTT.

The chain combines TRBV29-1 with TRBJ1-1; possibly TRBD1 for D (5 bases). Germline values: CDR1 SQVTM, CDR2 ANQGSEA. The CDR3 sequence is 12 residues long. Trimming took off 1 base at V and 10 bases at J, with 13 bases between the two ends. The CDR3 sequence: CSVEVAGTGAFF. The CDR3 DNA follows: TGCAGCGTTGAAGTCGCCGGGACCGGAGCTTTCTTT. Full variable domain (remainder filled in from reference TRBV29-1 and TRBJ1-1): SAVISQKPSRDICQRGTSLTIQCQVDSQVTMMFWYRQQPGQSLTLIATANQGSEATYESGFVIDKFPISRPNLTFSTLTVSNMSPEDSSIYLCSVEVAGTGAFFGQGTRLTVV.

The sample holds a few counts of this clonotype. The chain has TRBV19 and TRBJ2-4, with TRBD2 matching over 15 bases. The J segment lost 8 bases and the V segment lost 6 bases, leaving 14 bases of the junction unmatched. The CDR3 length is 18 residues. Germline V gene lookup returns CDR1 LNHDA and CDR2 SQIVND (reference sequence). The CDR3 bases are TGTGCCAGTAGCCTCGGACTAGCGGGAGGGCCTGCTAGGGACATTCAGTACTTC. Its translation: CASSLGLAGGPARDIQYF.

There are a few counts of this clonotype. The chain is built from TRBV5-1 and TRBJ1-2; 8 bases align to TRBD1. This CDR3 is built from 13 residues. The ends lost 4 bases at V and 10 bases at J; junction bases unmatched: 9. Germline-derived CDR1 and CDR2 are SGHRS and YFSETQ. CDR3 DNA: TGCGCCAGCAGCGCTGGACAGGGCTTGGCCTACACCTTC. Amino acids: CASSAGQGLAYTF.

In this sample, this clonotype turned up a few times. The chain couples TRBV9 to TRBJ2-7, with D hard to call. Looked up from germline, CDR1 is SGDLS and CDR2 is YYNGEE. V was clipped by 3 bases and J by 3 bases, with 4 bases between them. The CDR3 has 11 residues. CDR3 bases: TGTGCCAGCAGCGGAGTCTACGAGCAGTACTTC. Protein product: CASSGVYEQYF.

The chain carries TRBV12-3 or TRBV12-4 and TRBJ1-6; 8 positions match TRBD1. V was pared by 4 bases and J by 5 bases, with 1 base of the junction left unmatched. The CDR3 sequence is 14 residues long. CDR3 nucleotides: TGTGCCAGCAGTTCGACAGGGGATAATTCACCCCTCCACTTT. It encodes CASSSTGDNSPLHF.

For the CDR3, the DNA is TGTGCCAGCAGCCAAGAGAGGACATTCTCCTACAATGAGCAGTTCTTC. Protein sequence: CASSQERTFSYNEQFF. The chain uses TRBV3-1 and TRBJ2-1, with D possibly being TRBD1 (5 bases). Looked up from germline, CDR1 is LGHDT and CDR2 is YNNKEL (reference sequence). CDR3 length: 16 amino acids. Trimming removed 0 bases at V and 0 bases at J, with 9 bases between.

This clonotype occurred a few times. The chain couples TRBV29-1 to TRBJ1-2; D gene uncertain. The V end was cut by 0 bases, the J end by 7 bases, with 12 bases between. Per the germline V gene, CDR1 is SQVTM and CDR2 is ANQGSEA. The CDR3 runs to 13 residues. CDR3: CSVEDQWALGYTF. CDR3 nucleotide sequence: TGCAGCGTTGAAGATCAATGGGCACTTGGCTACACCTTC.

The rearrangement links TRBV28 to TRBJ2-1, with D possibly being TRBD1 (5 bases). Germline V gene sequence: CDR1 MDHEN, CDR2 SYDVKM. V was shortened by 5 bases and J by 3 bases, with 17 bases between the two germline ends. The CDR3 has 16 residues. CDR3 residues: CASSGPGQVIYNEQFF. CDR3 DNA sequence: TGTGCCAGCAGTGGGCCAGGGCAGGTGATCTACAATGAGCAGTTCTTC.

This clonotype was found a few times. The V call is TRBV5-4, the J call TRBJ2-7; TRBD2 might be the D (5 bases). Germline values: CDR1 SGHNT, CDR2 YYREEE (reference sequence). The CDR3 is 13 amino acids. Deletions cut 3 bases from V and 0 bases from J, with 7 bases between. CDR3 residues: CASSSTNSYEQYF. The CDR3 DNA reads TGTGCCAGCAGCTCGACTAACTCCTACGAGCAGTACTTC.

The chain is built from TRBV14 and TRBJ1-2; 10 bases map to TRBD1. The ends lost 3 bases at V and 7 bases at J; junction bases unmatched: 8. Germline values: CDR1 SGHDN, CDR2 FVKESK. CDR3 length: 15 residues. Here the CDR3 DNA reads TGTGCCAGCAGCCAGCTCGACAGGGGGCGGGTTGGCTACACCTTC. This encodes CASSQLDRGRVGYTF.

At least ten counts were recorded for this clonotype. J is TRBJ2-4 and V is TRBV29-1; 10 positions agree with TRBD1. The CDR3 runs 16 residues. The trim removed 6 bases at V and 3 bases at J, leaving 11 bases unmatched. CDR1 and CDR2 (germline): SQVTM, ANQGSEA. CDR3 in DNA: TGCAGCGTCGAAAGGGGACAGGGGTTTGGCAAAAACATTCAGTACTTC. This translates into CSVERGQGFGKNIQYF.

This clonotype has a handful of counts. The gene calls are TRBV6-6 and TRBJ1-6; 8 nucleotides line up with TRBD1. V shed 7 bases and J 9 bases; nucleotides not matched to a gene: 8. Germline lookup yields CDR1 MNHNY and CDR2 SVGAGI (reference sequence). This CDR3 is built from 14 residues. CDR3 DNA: TGTGCCAGCACCTTAACAGGGGGTGTTTCACCCCTCCACTTT. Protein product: CASTLTGGVSPLHF.

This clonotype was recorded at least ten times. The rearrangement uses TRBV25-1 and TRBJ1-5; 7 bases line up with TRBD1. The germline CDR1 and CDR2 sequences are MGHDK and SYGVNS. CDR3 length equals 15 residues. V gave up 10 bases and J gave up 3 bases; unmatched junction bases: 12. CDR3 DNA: TGTGCCATTCCCTCCGGAGGACAGGTCAATCAGCCCCAGCATTTT. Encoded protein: CAIPSGGQVNQPQHF. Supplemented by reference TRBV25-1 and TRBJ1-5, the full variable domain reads EADIYQTPRYLVIGTGKKITLECSQTMGHDKMYWYQQDPGMELHLIHYSYGVNSTEKGDLSSESTVSRIRTEHFPLTLESARPSHTSQYLCAIPSGGQVNQPQHFGDGTRLSIL.

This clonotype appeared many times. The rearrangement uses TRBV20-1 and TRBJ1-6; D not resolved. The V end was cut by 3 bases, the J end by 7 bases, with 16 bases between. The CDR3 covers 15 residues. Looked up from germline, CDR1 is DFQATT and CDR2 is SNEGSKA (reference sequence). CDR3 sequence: CSARDEITINSPLHF. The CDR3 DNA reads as TGCAGTGCTAGGGACGAAATAACCATAAATTCACCCCTCCACTTT.

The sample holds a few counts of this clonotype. CDR3 sequence: CASSSNNRSEAFF. The CDR3 DNA sequence: TGTGCCAGCAGTTCAAACAACAGGTCTGAAGCTTTCTTT. The chain carries TRBV27 and TRBJ1-1; D possibly corresponds to TRBD1 (5 bases). Trimming left V 4 bases short and J 6 bases short, with 12 bases between. The CDR3 sequence is 13 residues long. Germline CDR1 is MNHEY and CDR2 is SMNVEV (reference sequence).

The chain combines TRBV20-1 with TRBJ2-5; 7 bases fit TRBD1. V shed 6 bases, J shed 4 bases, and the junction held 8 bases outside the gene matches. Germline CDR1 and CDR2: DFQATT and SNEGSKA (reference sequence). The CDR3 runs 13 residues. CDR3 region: CSAPGTDGETQYF. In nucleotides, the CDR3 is TGCAGTGCCCCGGGGACAGACGGAGAGACCCAGTACTTC.

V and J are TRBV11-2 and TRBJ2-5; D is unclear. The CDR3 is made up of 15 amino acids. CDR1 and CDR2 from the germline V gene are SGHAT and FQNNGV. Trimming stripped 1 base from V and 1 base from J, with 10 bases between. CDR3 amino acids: CASSLVWAGQETQYF. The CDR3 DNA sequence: TGTGCCAGCAGCTTAGTATGGGCAGGCCAAGAGACCCAGTACTTC.

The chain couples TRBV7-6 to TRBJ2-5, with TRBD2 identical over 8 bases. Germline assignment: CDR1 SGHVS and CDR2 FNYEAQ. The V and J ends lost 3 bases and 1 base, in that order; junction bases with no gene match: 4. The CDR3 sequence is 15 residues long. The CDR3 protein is CASSFAGGLQETQYF. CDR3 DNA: TGTGCCAGCAGCTTCGCGGGGGGTCTCCAAGAGACCCAGTACTTC.